The 21 T cell receptor beta chains given below trace back to one sample, sequenced in a study of CXCR3-negative and CXCR3-positive naive CD8 T cells (dated by TCRdb to the late 2010s). No antigen is known for these receptors. Overall results and qualifications from the work: Compared with CXCR3-negative naive cells, CXCR3-positive naive cells had TRB CDR3s with higher hydrophobicity (lower Kidera factor 4), lower energy, and higher strength and volume indices.

TCRdb lists the instrument as NextSeq 550. The Human TCR Profiling Kit (MiLaboratory) was used to prepare UMI-labeled 5' RACE TRB cDNA libraries. TCRdb reprocessed the reads into one record per CDR3 protein sequence, lacking DNA. The sample's own table lists 150,000 to 180,000 distinct CDR3 sequences. Of the sample, approximately 0.51% is held by the ten largest clones. The sample comprised naive CXCR3+ CD8+ T cells from blood. The cell subset or site tag for this specimen amounts to: CD45RO-CCR7+CD27+CD95- naive CD8+ T cells expressing CXCR3 (TNR3+). Receptors originate from a human donor in good health. Some clones in this sample may be carry-over from other donors' samples.

This chain links TRBV20-1 with TRBJ1-1. CDR1 is DFQATT and CDR2 is SNEGSKA in the germline V gene (reference sequence). There are 11 residues in the CDR3. The CDR3 region is CSARSSTEAFF.

The V call is TRBV28, the J call TRBJ1-5; without DNA, the TCRdb call of TRBD1 cannot be checked. This CDR3 contains 11 residues. Germline CDR1 reads MDHEN; CDR2 reads SYDVKM. The CDR3 loop reads CASSLPGPQHF.

V gene TRBV19 combines with J gene TRBJ2-3; TCRdb proposes TRBD1, but this gene call is untestable without DNA. This CDR3 is built from 17 residues. Germline CDR1 and CDR2: LNHDA and SQIVND (reference sequence). This CDR3 reads CASSTRNAESSTDTQYF.

The genes are TRBV14 and TRBJ2-7; TCRdb proposes TRBD2, but this gene call is untestable without DNA. The CDR3 contains 16 residues. Germline loops: CDR1 SGHDN, CDR2 FVKESK. CDR3 amino acids: CASSQARRVEPYEQYF. Full variable domain (rest looked up from reference TRBV14 and TRBJ2-7): EAGVTQFPSHSVIEKGQTVTLRCDPISGHDNLYWYRRVMGKEIKFLLHFVKESKQDESGMPNNRFLAERTGGTYSTLKVQPAELEDSGVYFCASSQARRVEPYEQYFGPGTRLTVT.

The rearrangement links TRBV28 to TRBJ2-7; the D call from TCRdb, TRBD2, cannot be confirmed without DNA. Germline CDR1 is MDHEN and CDR2 is SYDVKM. The CDR3 totals 15 residues. The CDR3 loop is CASSPPGTPSYEQYF.

J is TRBJ2-3 and V is TRBV20-1; TCRdb's D call, TRBD2, is unchecked because there is no DNA. In germline, CDR1 is DFQATT, CDR2 SNEGSKA (reference sequence). There are 15 residues in the CDR3. The chain's CDR3 is CSARDLSLEVDTQYF.

CDR3: CASSPDRWVDEQYF. V and J are TRBV28 and TRBJ2-7; with no DNA, the TCRdb D assignment of TRBD1 cannot be verified. The V gene's germline CDR1 is MDHEN and CDR2 SYDVKM. The CDR3 is made up of 14 amino acids.

J is TRBJ2-1 and V is TRBV23-1; the TCRdb call, TRBD2, lacks DNA for checking. TRBV23-1 is classed as an ORF, of uncertain function. There are 15 residues in the CDR3. The CDR3 protein is CASRRDWSSYNEQFF.

V is TRBV28 and J is TRBJ1-6; TCRdb picks TRBD1, but there is no DNA to check that call. This CDR3 comprises 14 residues. Germline loops: CDR1 MDHEN, CDR2 SYDVKM. CDR3 in amino acids: CASSLGTGPSPLHF.

The chain combines TRBV14 with TRBJ1-1. CDR3 length: 13 amino acids. Germline CDR1 SGHDN, CDR2 FVKESK. This chain's CDR3 is CASSRIMNTEAFF.

The CDR3 is CASSLSAENSYEQYF. The rearrangement links TRBV27 to TRBJ2-7; no DNA is available, so the TRBD2 call from TCRdb remains unchecked. This CDR3 has 15 residues. Germline CDR1 reads MNHEY; CDR2 reads SMNVEV (reference sequence).

V and J are TRBV19 and TRBJ1-5. Germline CDR1 and CDR2: LNHDA and SQIVND (reference sequence). The CDR3 length is 13 residues. This chain's CDR3 is CASTSIGHQPQHF. The full variable domain, its missing parts supplied by reference TRBV19 and TRBJ1-5, is DGGITQSPKYLFRKEGQNVTLSCEQNLNHDAMYWYRQDPGQGLRLIYYSQIVNDFQKGDIAEGYSVSREKKESFPLTVTSAQKNPTAFYLCASTSIGHQPQHFGDGTRLSIL.

The chain carries TRBV29-1 and TRBJ1-5. This CDR3 is built from 12 residues. CDR1 is SQVTM and CDR2 is ANQGSEA in the germline V gene. The CDR3 protein is CSVVPIGQPQHF. Supplemented by reference TRBV29-1 and TRBJ1-5, the full variable domain reads SAVISQKPSRDICQRGTSLTIQCQVDSQVTMMFWYRQQPGQSLTLIATANQGSEATYESGFVIDKFPISRPNLTFSTLTVSNMSPEDSSIYLCSVVPIGQPQHFGDGTRLSIL.

This chain uses TRBV5-1 with TRBJ2-1; TCRdb proposes TRBD2, but this gene call is untestable without DNA. Germline V gives CDR1 SGHRS, CDR2 YFSETQ. This CDR3 has 15 amino acids. CDR3 sequence: CASSKTSGRYNEQFF.

V is TRBV6-5 and J is TRBJ2-3; TCRdb calls TRBD1, which cannot be checked without DNA. Germline-derived CDR1 and CDR2 are MNHEY and SVGAGI. The CDR3 extends over 16 amino acids. The CDR3 here is CASSWGQGKGTDTQYF.

This rearrangement joins TRBV5-1 to TRBJ2-7; the TRBD1 assignment by TCRdb is unverifiable without DNA. Germline V CDR1 and CDR2: SGHRS, YFSETQ. CDR3 length: 13 residues. This chain's CDR3 is CASRNPTGSEQYF.

The chain combines TRBV10-2 with TRBJ2-1; TCRdb gives TRBD1 as the D gene, but with no DNA this cannot be confirmed. The CDR3 sequence is 14 residues long. Germline V gene data show CDR1 as WSHSY and CDR2 as SAAADI. The CDR3 region is CASSGDREGHEQFF.

The CDR3 is CASSLPTPMTAYNSPLHF. The chain links TRBV28 to TRBJ1-6; with no DNA, the TCRdb D assignment of TRBD1 cannot be verified. Per germline, CDR1 MDHEN and CDR2 SYDVKM. The CDR3 is made up of 18 amino acids.

This sequence joins TRBV20-1 and TRBJ2-1; TCRdb outputs TRBD2, but without DNA this stays unchecked. From germline, CDR1 is DFQATT and CDR2 SNEGSKA (reference sequence). CDR3 length equals 15 residues. Here the CDR3 reads CSARDVAGGDNEQFF.

The rearrangement joins TRBV20-1 to TRBJ2-7; the TRBD1 assignment by TCRdb is unverifiable without DNA. The CDR3 is 13 amino acids. Germline assignment: CDR1 DFQATT and CDR2 SNEGSKA (reference sequence). CDR3 amino acids: CSARSNRAYEQYF.

The chain links TRBV12-5 to TRBJ1-3; TCRdb's D call of TRBD1 is untestable without DNA. Germline V CDR1 and CDR2: LGHNT, FRNRAP. The CDR3 consists of 15 residues. The CDR3 spells CASARDGYSGNTIYF.